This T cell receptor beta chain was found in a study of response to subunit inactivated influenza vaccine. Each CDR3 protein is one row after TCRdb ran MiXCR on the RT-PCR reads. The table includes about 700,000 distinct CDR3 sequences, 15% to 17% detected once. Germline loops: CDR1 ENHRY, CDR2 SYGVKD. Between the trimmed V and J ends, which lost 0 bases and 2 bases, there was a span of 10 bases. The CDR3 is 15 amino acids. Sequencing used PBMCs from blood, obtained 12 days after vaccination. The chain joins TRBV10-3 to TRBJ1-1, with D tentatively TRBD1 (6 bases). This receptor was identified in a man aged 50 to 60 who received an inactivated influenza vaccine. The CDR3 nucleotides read TGTGCCATCAGTGAGTCTGGACAGCCAAACACTGAAGCTTTCTTT. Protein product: CAISESGQPNTEAFF.